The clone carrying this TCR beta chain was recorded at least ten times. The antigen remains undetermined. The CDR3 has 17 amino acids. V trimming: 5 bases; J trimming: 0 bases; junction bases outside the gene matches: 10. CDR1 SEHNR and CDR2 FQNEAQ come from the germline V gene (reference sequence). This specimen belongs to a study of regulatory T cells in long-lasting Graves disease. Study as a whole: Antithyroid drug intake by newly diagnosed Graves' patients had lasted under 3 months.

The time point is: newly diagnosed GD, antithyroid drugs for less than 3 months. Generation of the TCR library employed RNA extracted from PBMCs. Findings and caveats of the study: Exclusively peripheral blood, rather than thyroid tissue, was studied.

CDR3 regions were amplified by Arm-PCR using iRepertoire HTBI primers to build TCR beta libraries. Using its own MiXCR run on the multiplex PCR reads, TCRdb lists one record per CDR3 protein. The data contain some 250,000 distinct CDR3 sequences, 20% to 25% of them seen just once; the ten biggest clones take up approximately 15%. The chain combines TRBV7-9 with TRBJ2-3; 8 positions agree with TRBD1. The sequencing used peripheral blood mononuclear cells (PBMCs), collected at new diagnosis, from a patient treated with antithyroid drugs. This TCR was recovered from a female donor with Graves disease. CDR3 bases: TGTGCCAGCAGCCCCTCGGACAGGGCTACTAGCACAGATACGCAGTATTTT. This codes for CASSPSDRATSTDTQYF.